The sequence of this T cell receptor (beta chain) was determined in a study of control samples from healthy donors and cancer patients. Sequencing was performed with immunoSEQ multiplex PCR; in TCRdb, only in-frame clones are kept and a portion is missing. The sample includes over 150,000 clones, roughly 93% of them seen just once. This TCR derives from a man aged 18 to 29 in good health. Sequenced: blood.

The CDR3: CASADQYTQYF. The CDR3 DNA is TGCGCCAGCGCAGACCAATATACGCAGTATTTT. This sequence joins TRBV10-1 and TRBJ2-3; no clear D gene. Germline V gene sequence: CDR1 WNHNN, CDR2 SYGVQD (reference sequence). V lost 8 bases, J lost 7 bases, and 10 bases lay in between. The CDR3 contains 11 residues.